Listed below are T cell receptor beta chains from one sample, sequenced in a study of CD8 T cells in Susac syndrome. TCRdb used MiXCR to reprocess the immunoSEQ multiplex PCR reads, holding one entry per CDR3 protein. The profile shows 150,000 to 200,000 distinct CDR3 sequences, around 95% of them singletons. The source material was CD4+ T cells from PBMCs. These receptors were taken from a human donor in good health. Both conserved end residues are part of each CDR3. Not all rows give a size; the values are once, few, many and, for expanded clones, a class.

V	size	J	CDR3
TRBV13	NA	TRBJ2-2	CASSYELWGAGGELFF
TRBV19	NA	TRBJ1-2	CASSMIEGTHFFYGYTF
TRBV12-3/TRBV12-4	NA	TRBJ1-4	CASRSGADNEKLFF
TRBV20-1	NA	TRBJ2-4	CSVTSGGGDIQYF
TRBV20-1	NA	TRBJ1-5	CSARAGEGQPQHF
TRBV3-1	NA	TRBJ2-7	CASSEQGSDEQYF
TRBV10-3	NA	TRBJ2-3	CAISELSTDTQYF
TRBV20-1	NA	TRBJ2-5	CSARDYLASQETQYF
TRBV4-2	NA	TRBJ2-1	CASSQVGTREQFF
TRBV24-1	NA	TRBJ2-1	CATSDWVAGHNEQFF
TRBV30	NA	TRBJ2-5	CAWERGETQYF
TRBV2	NA	TRBJ1-2	CASSPVGGGGYTF
TRBV5-4	once	TRBJ2-3	CASSLVAGGLSTDTQYF
TRBV7-2	NA	TRBJ2-4	CASSLVWQGNIQYF
TRBV11-2	NA	TRBJ2-5	CASSLTSRAGGQETQYF
TRBV5-6	NA	TRBJ1-1	CASSLGDRNTEAFF
TRBV6-5	NA	TRBJ2-1	CASSYRDRGDSYNEQFF
TRBV20-1	NA	TRBJ1-5	CSARPAGLQPQHF
TRBV20-1	NA	TRBJ2-1	CSAPTGQLGGEQFF
TRBV7-2	NA	TRBJ2-7	CASSPGGSLYF
TRBV20-1	NA	TRBJ2-1	CSAPSGSGGNEQFF
TRBV30	NA	TRBJ2-3	CAWSAGPRPSTDTQYF
TRBV2	NA	TRBJ2-7	CASSGDRNEQYF
TRBV5-6	NA	TRBJ2-4	CASTIQGPAKNIQYF
TRBV4-1	NA	TRBJ2-2	CASSQRGGTNTGELFF
TRBV6-1	NA	TRBJ2-7	CASSARQVPYEQYF
TRBV27	NA	TRBJ2-5	CASSLWTGQETQYF
TRBV5-4	NA	TRBJ2-5	CASSFTGRETQYF
TRBV28	NA	TRBJ2-1	CASSWSGSSYNEQFF
TRBV5-1	NA	TRBJ1-1	CASSLTGGTTEAFF
TRBV20-1	NA	TRBJ1-2	CSAPIHYGYTF
TRBV2	NA	TRBJ2-1	CASNEIAGAFNEQFF
TRBV5-4	NA	TRBJ2-5	CASSRIDRGGETQYF
TRBV29-1	NA	TRBJ2-5	CSVGDSGEETQYF
TRBV20-1	NA	TRBJ2-7	CSALGQGAAYEQYF
TRBV2	NA	TRBJ2-5	CASSVGQGGDETQYF
TRBV7-3	NA	TRBJ2-3	CASSLKAGRDTQYF
TRBV5-6	NA	TRBJ2-1	CASSLAISGGFNEQFF
TRBV5-1	NA	TRBJ2-3	CASSLLGGRSTDTQYF
TRBV19	NA	TRBJ1-6	CASKRGRGINSPLHF
TRBV29-1	few	TRBJ2-3	CSAAEVADTQYF
TRBV18	NA	TRBJ2-5	CASSPTRRGGRETQYF
TRBV5-1	NA	TRBJ1-3	CASSRTTGSGGNTIYF
TRBV29-1	NA	TRBJ1-1	CSVDEGAVYTEAFF
TRBV11-2	once	TRBJ2-3	CASSRGTGGTDTQYF
TRBV9	NA	TRBJ2-7	CASSVALESYEQYF
TRBV2	NA	TRBJ1-2	CASIRQGWGYTF
TRBV2	NA	TRBJ2-3	CASNRTGGFTDTQYF
TRBV7-9	NA	TRBJ2-5	CASSEGLAGRETQYF
TRBV25-1	NA	TRBJ1-4	CASSDIGTEDEKLFF
TRBV19	NA	TRBJ1-2	CASSPTGQGYGYTF
TRBV7-2	NA	TRBJ2-7	CASSSTRSGRTYAEQYF
TRBV5-6	NA	TRBJ1-1	CASSPFGGTSNTEAFF
TRBV7-9	NA	TRBJ1-4	CASSPDSTLNEKLFF
TRBV3-1	NA	TRBJ2-7	CASSQGAYEQYF
TRBV5-1	NA	TRBJ2-7	CASSLGAADSYEQYF
TRBV18	NA	TRBJ2-1	CASSPSRYNEQFF
TRBV7-8	NA	TRBJ2-7	CASSLSRTPSGGTYEQYF
TRBV27	once	TRBJ1-1	CASSFRPEGYTEAFF
TRBV4-2	once	TRBJ1-2	CASSQGWAGVTNYGYTF